These 20 T cell receptor beta chains were all obtained from the same sample, sequenced in a study of cytomegalovirus exposure and HLA in healthy donors. The study ran its PCR with 60 Vbeta and 13 Jbeta primers. Sequencing used immunoSEQ multiplex PCR; TCRdb keeps in-frame clones, though not all of them. The sample records about 120,000 clones, 60% to 75% being singletons. Sequences were obtained from PBMCs. These receptors were obtained from a woman aged 40 to 49 in good health and CMV-seropositive.

The chain employs TRBV28 and TRBJ2-5; a possible D gene is TRBD1 (5 bases). There are 19 residues in the CDR3. Germline V lookup: CDR1 MDHEN, CDR2 SYDVKM. Trimming took off 3 bases at V and 2 bases at J, with 25 bases between the two ends. The chain's CDR3 is CASSLRSWLTLRQQETQYF. CDR3 nucleotides: TGTGCCAGCAGTTTGCGGAGTTGGCTAACCCTGCGACAGCAAGAGACCCAGTACTTC.

The CDR3 reads CASSFAGEYGYTF. Written as DNA, the CDR3 is TGTGCCAGCAGTTTTGCGGGTGAATATGGCTACACCTTC. The chain uses TRBV28 and TRBJ1-2; no reliable D call. Germline V lookup: CDR1 MDHEN, CDR2 SYDVKM. V was shortened by 3 bases and J by 5 bases, with 10 bases between the two germline ends. The CDR3 covers 13 residues.

This clone turned up a few times. The genes are TRBV7-8 and TRBJ1-1, with a tentative D call TRBD1 (6 bases). CDR1 and CDR2 (germline): SGHVS, FQNEAQ. CDR3 length: 15 amino acids. The V end lost 2 bases, the J end lost 1 base, and 11 bases lay between the germline ends. The CDR3 DNA follows: TGTGCCAGCAGCTTACCCCGACAGGCGAACACTGAAGCTTTCTTT. Translation gives CASSLPRQANTEAFF.

This chain connects TRBV14 to TRBJ2-1; TRBD1 matches at 10 bases. CDR1 is SGHDN and CDR2 is FVKESK in the germline V gene. The CDR3 totals 15 residues. V trimming: 5 bases; J trimming: 6 bases; junction bases outside the gene matches: 7. The CDR3, as DNA: TGTGCCAGCAGCATCCCGGGACAGGGGCCCAATGAGCAGTTCTTC. It encodes CASSIPGQGPNEQFF.

The rearrangement uses TRBV9 and TRBJ2-2, with TRBD2 identical over 8 bases. Germline loops: CDR1 SGDLS, CDR2 YYNGEE. V trimming: 7 bases; J trimming: 4 bases; junction bases outside the gene matches: 15. The CDR3 length is 17 residues. The CDR3, as DNA: TGTGCCAGCCCTCGTAGGGGGGCGGGGGGCTTCACCGGGGAGCTGTTTTTT. It is translated as CASPRRGAGGFTGELFF. Supplemented by reference TRBV9 and TRBJ2-2, the full variable domain reads DSGVTQTPKHLITATGQRVTLRCSPRSGDLSVYWYQQSLDQGLQFLIQYYNGEERAKGNILERFSAQQFPDLHSELNLSSLELGDSALYFCASPRRGAGGFTGELFFGEGSRLTVL.

The V and J genes are TRBV15 and TRBJ2-5; maybe TRBD2 (6 bases). The CDR3 sequence is 15 residues long. Trimming stripped 0 bases from V and 2 bases from J, with 10 bases between. Germline-derived CDR1 and CDR2 are LNHNV and YYDKDF (reference sequence). The chain's CDR3 is CATSRDLSGQETQYF. For the CDR3, the DNA is TGTGCCACCAGCAGAGATCTTAGCGGACAAGAGACCCAGTACTTC.

The chain uses TRBV7-6 and TRBJ1-1; a possible D gene is TRBD1 (5 bases). The ends were cut back, 5 bases at V and 5 bases at J, with 18 bases in the middle. CDR1 SGHVS and CDR2 FNYEAQ come from the germline V gene. This CDR3 comprises 15 residues. The CDR3 loop reads CASSRGGNLRTEAFF. CDR3 DNA: TGTGCCAGCAGCCGCGGGGGGAACCTTAGGACTGAAGCTTTCTTT.

This clone showed up just once. The chain is built from TRBV4-3 and TRBJ2-3, with 9 nucleotides matching TRBD2. The CDR3 contains 17 residues. Germline-derived CDR1 and CDR2 are LGHNA and YSLEER. V dropped 0 bases and J dropped 4; count of bases not matched to a gene: 8. This CDR3 is CASSQDNAGGHPDTQYF. The CDR3 nucleotides are TGCGCCAGCAGCCAAGATAACGCGGGGGGGCACCCAGATACGCAGTATTTT.

The chain carries TRBV5-4 and TRBJ2-5; a weak D match, TRBD2 (5 bases). Trimming stripped 1 base from V and 5 bases from J, with 15 bases between. The CDR3 loop spans 15 amino acids. CDR1 and CDR2 from the germline V gene are SGHNT and YYREEE (reference sequence). For the CDR3, the DNA is TGTGCCAGCAGCTTGCGTCGGGGTGAGGTTGAGACCCAGTACTTC. It encodes CASSLRRGEVETQYF.

This clone occurred a few times. The rearrangement uses TRBV5-1 and TRBJ1-3, with D perhaps matching TRBD1 (5 bases). From germline, CDR1 is SGHRS and CDR2 YFSETQ. Trimming removed 0 bases at V and 4 bases at J, with 11 bases between. The CDR3 consists of 15 residues. The CDR3 DNA follows: TGCGCCAGCAGCTTGGCAGGAGGGGACGGAAACACCATATATTTT. Translation gives CASSLAGGDGNTIYF.

Written as DNA, the CDR3 is TGCGCCAGCAGCCTACAAGCAGCGGGCTCTGGAAACACCATATATTTT. The encoded protein is CASSLQAAGSGNTIYF. The chain joins TRBV5-1 to TRBJ1-3; D is ambiguous. V was pared by 4 bases and J by 0 bases, with 14 bases between. There are 16 residues in the CDR3. CDR1 and CDR2 from the germline V gene are SGHRS and YFSETQ.

The chain's CDR3 is CASSEGYGVPGYTF. In DNA form, the CDR3 reads TGTGCCAGCAGTGAAGGCTACGGGGTACCTGGCTACACCTTC. The gene calls are TRBV25-1 and TRBJ1-2, with D unclear. The CDR3 loop spans 14 amino acids. With 2 bases removed from V and 7 bases from J, the gap between germline ends came to 14 bases. Germline CDR1 reads MGHDK; CDR2 reads SYGVNS.

This chain joins TRBV13 and TRBJ1-2; no definite D call. This CDR3 contains 14 residues. CDR1 and CDR2 (germline): PRHDT, FYEKMQ (reference sequence). V was trimmed by 5 bases and J by 4 bases, leaving 14 bases between them. CDR3 loop: CASSTVEVGYGYTF. The CDR3, as DNA: TGTGCCAGCAGCACTGTAGAGGTCGGCTATGGCTACACCTTC.

The chain combines TRBV10-1 with TRBJ2-7; TRBD1 might be the D (6 bases). The CDR3 spans 17 residues. Germline V gives CDR1 WNHNN, CDR2 SYGVQD (reference sequence). The V and J ends lost 6 bases and 1 base respectively, with 22 bases between them. In nucleotides, the CDR3 is TGCGCCAGCAGGAACCTCCTAACAGGGACACCTTCCTACGAGCAGTACTTC. Amino acid sequence: CASRNLLTGTPSYEQYF.

The sample holds one count of this clone. V usage is TRBV29-1 and J usage is TRBJ2-3, with D perhaps TRBD2 (7 bases). The CDR3 loop spans 15 amino acids. V was trimmed by 6 bases and J by 5 bases, leaving 21 bases between them. CDR1 and CDR2 from the germline V gene are SQVTM and ANQGSEA. The chain's CDR3 is CSVANLGGLEDTQYF. CDR3 DNA sequence: TGCAGCGTGGCTAACCTCGGGGGGCTGGAAGATACGCAGTATTTT.

The V gene is TRBV11-2, the J gene TRBJ2-3; tentatively, D is TRBD2 (6 bases). The CDR3 runs to 15 residues. Trimming took off 5 bases at V and 0 bases at J, with 12 bases between the two ends. The germline V gene has CDR1 SGHAT and CDR2 FQNNGV. CDR3 region: CASSPTGTSTDTQYF. CDR3 nucleotides: TGTGCCAGCAGCCCAACCGGGACTAGCACAGATACGCAGTATTTT. The variable domain in full, with the rest retrieved from reference TRBV11-2 and TRBJ2-3, is EAGVAQSPRYKIIEKRQSVAFWCNPISGHATLYWYQQILGQGPKLLIQFQNNGVVDDSQLPKDRFSAERLKGVDSTLKIQPAKLEDSAVYLCASSPTGTSTDTQYFGPGTRLTVL.

The chain joins TRBV30 to TRBJ1-5; weak D call: TRBD1 (6 bases). Deletions cut 2 bases from V and 7 bases from J, with 12 bases between. From germline, CDR1 is GTSNPN and CDR2 SVGIG (reference sequence). CDR3 size: 13 residues. The chain's CDR3 is CAWSMGAQQPQHF. The CDR3 region has the DNA TGTGCCTGGAGTATGGGGGCCCAACAGCCCCAGCATTTT.

The rearrangement joins TRBV28 to TRBJ1-1; 7 bases fit TRBD1. Germline assignment: CDR1 MDHEN and CDR2 SYDVKM. The V segment lost 2 bases and the J segment 7 bases; nucleotides outside the gene matches: 1. The length of the CDR3 is 12 residues. CDR3 sequence (DNA): TGTGCCAGCAGTTTAGACAGGGTTGAAGCTTTCTTT. It translates to CASSLDRVEAFF. The full variable domain, rest sourced from reference TRBV28 and TRBJ1-1, is DVKVTQSSRYLVKRTGEKVFLECVQDMDHENMFWYRQDPGLGLRLIYFSYDVKMKEKGDIPEGYSVSREKKERFSLILESASTNQTSMYLCASSLDRVEAFFGQGTRLTVV.

The chain combines TRBV7-6 with TRBJ1-2; 8 positions match TRBD1. This CDR3 has 13 residues. Germline lookup yields CDR1 SGHVS and CDR2 FNYEAQ. The J segment lost 8 bases and the V segment lost 5 bases, leaving 7 bases of the junction unmatched. CDR3 sequence: CASSRTGIGGYTF. The CDR3 nucleotides read TGTGCCAGCAGCCGGACAGGGATTGGGGGCTACACCTTC.

J is TRBJ2-5 and V is TRBV9, with TRBD2 identical over 14 bases. From germline, CDR1 is SGDLS and CDR2 YYNGEE. Trimming at V came to 3 bases and at J to 2 bases, leaving 9 bases not matched to a gene. The CDR3 runs 18 residues. The CDR3, as DNA: TGTGCCAGCAGCGGAGGACTAGCGGGGGGAAGAGCGCAAGAGACCCAGTACTTC. It yields the protein CASSGGLAGGRAQETQYF.